This TCR beta chain stems from a study of cytomegalovirus exposure and HLA in healthy donors. The table came from immunoSEQ multiplex PCR; TCRdb's copy has only in-frame clones and leaves some out. The table includes some 120,000 clones, almost 90% detected once. The CDR3 is 18 amino acids. CDR1 and CDR2 from the germline V gene are SGHVS and FNYEAQ. J was trimmed by 1 base and V by 6 bases; bases with no gene match: 15. The sequence derives from a man in his thirties or forties in good health and CMV-seronegative. The sample consisted of PBMCs. This chain connects TRBV7-6 to TRBJ2-5; 9 bases map to TRBD1. CDR3 sequence reads: CASRLGQGLGSVQETQYF. The CDR3 DNA follows: TGTGCCAGCAGGTTGGGACAGGGACTGGGTTCGGTCCAAGAGACCCAGTACTTC.